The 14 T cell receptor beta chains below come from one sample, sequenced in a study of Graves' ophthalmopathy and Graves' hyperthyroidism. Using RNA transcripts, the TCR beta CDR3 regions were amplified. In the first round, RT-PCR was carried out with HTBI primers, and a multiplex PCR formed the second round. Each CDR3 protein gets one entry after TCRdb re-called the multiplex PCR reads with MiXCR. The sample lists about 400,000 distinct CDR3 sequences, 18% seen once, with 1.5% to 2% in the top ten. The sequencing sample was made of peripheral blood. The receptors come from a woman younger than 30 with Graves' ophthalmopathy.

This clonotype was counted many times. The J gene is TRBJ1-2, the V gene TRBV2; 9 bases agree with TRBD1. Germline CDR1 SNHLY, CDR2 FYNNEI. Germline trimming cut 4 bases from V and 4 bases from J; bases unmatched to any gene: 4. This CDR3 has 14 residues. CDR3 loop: CASSATGGFYGYTF. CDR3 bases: TGTGCCAGCAGTGCGACAGGGGGTTTCTATGGCTACACCTTC.

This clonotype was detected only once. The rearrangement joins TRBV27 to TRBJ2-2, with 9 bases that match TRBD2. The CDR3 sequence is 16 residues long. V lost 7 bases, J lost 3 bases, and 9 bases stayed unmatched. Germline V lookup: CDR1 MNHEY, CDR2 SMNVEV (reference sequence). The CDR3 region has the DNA TGTGCCAGCATCGCACGGCGGGAGGGACACACCGGGGAGCTGTTTTTT. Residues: CASIARREGHTGELFF.

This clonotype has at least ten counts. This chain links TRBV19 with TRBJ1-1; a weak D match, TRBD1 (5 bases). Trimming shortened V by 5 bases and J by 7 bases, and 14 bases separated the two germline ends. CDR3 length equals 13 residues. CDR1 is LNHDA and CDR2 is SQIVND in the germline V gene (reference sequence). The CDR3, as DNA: TGTGCCAGTAGTTTCACATGGGACGGTGAAGCTTTCTTT. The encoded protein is CASSFTWDGEAFF.

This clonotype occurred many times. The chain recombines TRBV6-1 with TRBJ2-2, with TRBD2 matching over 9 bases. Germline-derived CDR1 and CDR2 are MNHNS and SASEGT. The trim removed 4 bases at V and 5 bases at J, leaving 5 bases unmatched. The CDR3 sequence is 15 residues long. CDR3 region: CASSALSGSTGELFF. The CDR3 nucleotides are TGTGCCAGCAGTGCTCTTAGCGGGAGTACCGGGGAGCTGTTTTTT.

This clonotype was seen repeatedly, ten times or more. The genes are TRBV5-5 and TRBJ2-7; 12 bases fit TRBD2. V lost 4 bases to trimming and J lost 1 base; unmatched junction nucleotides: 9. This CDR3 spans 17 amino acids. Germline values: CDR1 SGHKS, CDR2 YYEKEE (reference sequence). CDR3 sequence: CASSAERLAGVSYEQYF. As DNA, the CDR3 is TGTGCCAGCAGCGCCGAAAGACTAGCGGGAGTTTCCTACGAGCAGTACTTC.

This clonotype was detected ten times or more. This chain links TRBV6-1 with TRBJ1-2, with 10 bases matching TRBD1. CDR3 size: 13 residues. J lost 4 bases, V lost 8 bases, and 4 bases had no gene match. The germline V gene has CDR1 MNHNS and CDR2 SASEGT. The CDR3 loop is CASGGQGFYGYTF. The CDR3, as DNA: TGTGCCAGCGGGGGACAGGGGTTCTATGGCTACACCTTC.

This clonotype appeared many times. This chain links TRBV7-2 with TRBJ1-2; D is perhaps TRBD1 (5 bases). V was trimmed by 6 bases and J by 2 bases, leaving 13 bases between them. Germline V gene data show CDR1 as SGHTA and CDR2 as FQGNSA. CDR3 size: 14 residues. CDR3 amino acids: CASRRLGDNYGYTF. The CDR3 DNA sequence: TGTGCCAGCAGACGCCTGGGGGACAACTATGGCTACACCTTC.

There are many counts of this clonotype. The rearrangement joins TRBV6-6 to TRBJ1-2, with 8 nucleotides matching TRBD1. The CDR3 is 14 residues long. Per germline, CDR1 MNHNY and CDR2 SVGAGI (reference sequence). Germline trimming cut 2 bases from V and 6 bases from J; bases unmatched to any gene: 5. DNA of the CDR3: TGTGCCAGCAGTTACCGCGGACAGGGAGATGGCTACACCTTC. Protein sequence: CASSYRGQGDGYTF.

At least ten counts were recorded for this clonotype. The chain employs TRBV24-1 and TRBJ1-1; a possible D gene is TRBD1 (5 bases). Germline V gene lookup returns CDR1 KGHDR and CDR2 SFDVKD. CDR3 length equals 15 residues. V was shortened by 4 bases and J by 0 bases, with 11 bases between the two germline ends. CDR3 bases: TGTGCCACCAGTGACTCCAGGGTCATGAACACTGAAGCTTTCTTT. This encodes CATSDSRVMNTEAFF.

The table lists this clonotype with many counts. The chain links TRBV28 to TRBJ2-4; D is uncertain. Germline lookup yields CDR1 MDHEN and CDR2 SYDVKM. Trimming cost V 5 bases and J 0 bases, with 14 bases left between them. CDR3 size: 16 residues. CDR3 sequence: CASSPAAILAKNIQYF. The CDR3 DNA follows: TGTGCCAGCAGTCCGGCCGCCATTTTAGCCAAAAACATTCAGTACTTC.

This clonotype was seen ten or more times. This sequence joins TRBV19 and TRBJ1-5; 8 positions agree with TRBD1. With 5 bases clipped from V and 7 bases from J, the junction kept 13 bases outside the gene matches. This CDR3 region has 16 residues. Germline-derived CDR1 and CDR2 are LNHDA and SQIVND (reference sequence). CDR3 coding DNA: TGTGCCAGTAGTCCCTTCGGGACAGGCCTTGGGCAGCCCCAGCATTTT. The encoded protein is CASSPFGTGLGQPQHF.

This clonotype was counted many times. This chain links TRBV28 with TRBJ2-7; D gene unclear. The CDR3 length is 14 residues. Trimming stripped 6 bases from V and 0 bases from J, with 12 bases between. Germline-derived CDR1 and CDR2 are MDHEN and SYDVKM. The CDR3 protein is CASSPDLHSYEQYF. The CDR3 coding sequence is TGTGCCAGCAGCCCTGACTTACACTCCTACGAGCAGTACTTC.

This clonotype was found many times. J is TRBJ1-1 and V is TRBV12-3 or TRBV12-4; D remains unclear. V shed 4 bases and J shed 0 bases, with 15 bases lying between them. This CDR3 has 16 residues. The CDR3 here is CASSSSQMGLNTEAFF. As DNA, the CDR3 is TGTGCCAGCAGTTCCTCACAGATGGGCTTGAACACTGAAGCTTTCTTT.

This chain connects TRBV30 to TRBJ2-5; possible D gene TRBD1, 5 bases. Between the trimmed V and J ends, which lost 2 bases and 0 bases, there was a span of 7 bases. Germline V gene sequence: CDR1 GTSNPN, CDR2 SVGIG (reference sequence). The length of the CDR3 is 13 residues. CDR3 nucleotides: TGTGCCTGGAGTTCAGGGTACCAAGAGACCCAGTACTTC. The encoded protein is CAWSSGYQETQYF.